This TCR beta chain was captured by sequencing in a study of human T cells and chemical hapten exposure. Individual cDNA molecules received unique molecular identifiers in the library. Authors' methods: A per-sample median of around 100,000 TCRs was observed, with a range of roughly 20,000 to 690,600. MiXCR, run by TCRdb on the RACE reads, gives a single entry per CDR3 protein. The V and J calls shown here were made by TCRdb, not taken from the authors' results. The sample lists some 360,000 distinct CDR3 sequences, 5.1% occurring once. Study-level results: Significantly more large CDR3 similarity clusters arose among expanded TCRs than among controls.

The time point here: pre-sensitization, week 0. Treatment denoted: therapeutic diphenylcyclopropenone sensitization with weekly scalp DPC. The length of the CDR3 is 11 residues. The V gene's germline CDR1 is SGHTA and CDR2 FQGNSA. The germline V and J ends were trimmed by 6 bases and 4 bases, with 5 bases remaining between them. This clonotype has at least ten counts. The antigen is undetermined. The receptor comes from a woman aged 50 to 60 with alopecia areata. Some clones in this sample may be carry-over from other donors' samples. Source: whole blood, taken in connection with sensitization to the hapten diphenylcyclopropenone (DPC). The V gene is TRBV7-2, the J gene TRBJ2-3; tentatively, D is TRBD2 (5 bases). CDR3 sequence (DNA): TGTGCCAGCAGGAGGGCAGATACGCAGTATTTT. It yields the protein CASRRADTQYF.